This T cell receptor beta chain comes out of a study of blood T cell repertoires in COVID-19. Across the study: Both acute and convalescent COVID-19 samples were obtained from the United States, Italy and Spain. T cells, B-cell-depleted T cells, or PBMCs supplied cDNA or gDNA.

The ends lost 6 bases at V and 4 bases at J; junction bases unmatched: 2. CDR3 length equals 13 residues. In the source study's methods: Reference gene primer amplification gave nucleated cell count estimates. The method was immunoSEQ multiplex PCR; TCRdb's version includes in-frame clones alone and lacks a portion of them. V and J calls and clone size are those listed in that table; D and trimming were worked out from the DNA. The table lists about 210,000 clones, roughly 82% of them singletons. This receptor was obtained from a woman in her forties with acute or convalescent COVID-19. Sequencing was performed on peripheral blood. The chain links TRBV12-3 or TRBV12-4 to TRBJ1-3, with 8 bases identical to TRBD1. DNA for the CDR3: TGTGCCAGCAGCGGGGACAGGGGAAACACCATATATTTT. This translates into CASSGDRGNTIYF.